This T cell receptor (beta chain) was sequenced in a study of T cell responses to AZD1222 COVID-19 vaccine. This CDR3 is 15 amino acids long. V lost 0 bases and J lost 2, with 10 bases in between. The germline gives CDR1 SEHNR, CDR2 FQNEAQ (reference sequence). Profiled with immunoSEQ multiplex PCR; TCRdb holds only in-frame clones, not every one. The sample holds 90,000 to 120,000 clones; nearly 90% are singletons and the top ten take under 2.5%. The specimen was peripheral blood, collected 28 days after the second AZD1222 dose. This TCR was sampled from an adult who received the AZD1222 COVID-19 vaccine. This chain uses TRBV7-9 with TRBJ1-2; possible D gene TRBD1, 6 bases. The CDR3, as DNA: TGTGCCAGCAGCTTAGCTGAGGGGGGCAACTATGGCTACACCTTC. Translation gives CASSLAEGGNYGYTF. Full variable domain (outside the CDR3, taken from reference TRBV7-9 and TRBJ1-2): DTGVSQNPRHKITKRGQNVTFRCDPISEHNRLYWYRQTLGQGPEFLTYFQNEAQLEKSRLLSDRFSAERPKGSFSTLEIQRTEQGDSAMYLCASSLAEGGNYGYTFGSGTRLTVV.